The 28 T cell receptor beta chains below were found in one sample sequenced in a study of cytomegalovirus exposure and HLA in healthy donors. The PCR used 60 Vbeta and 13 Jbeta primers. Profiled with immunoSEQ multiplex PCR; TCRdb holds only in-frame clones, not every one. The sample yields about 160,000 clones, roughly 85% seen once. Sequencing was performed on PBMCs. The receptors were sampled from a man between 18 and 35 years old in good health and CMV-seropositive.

The CDR3 DNA reads as TGTGCCAGCAGCCAAGATCAATCGCTAGCGGGGAACTACGAGCAGTACTTC. Residues: CASSQDQSLAGNYEQYF. The V call is TRBV14, the J call TRBJ2-5; TRBD2 aligns across 9 bases. Matching the DNA end better, TRBJ2-7 makes the J call doubtful. Germline assignment: CDR1 SGHDN and CDR2 FVKESK. The CDR3 sequence is 17 residues long.

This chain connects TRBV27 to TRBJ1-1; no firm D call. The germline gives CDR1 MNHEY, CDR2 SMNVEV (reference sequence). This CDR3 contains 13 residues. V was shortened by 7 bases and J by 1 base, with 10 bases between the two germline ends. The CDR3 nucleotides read TGTGCCAGCACCACATATGGGAACACTGAAGCTTTCTTT. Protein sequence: CASTTYGNTEAFF.

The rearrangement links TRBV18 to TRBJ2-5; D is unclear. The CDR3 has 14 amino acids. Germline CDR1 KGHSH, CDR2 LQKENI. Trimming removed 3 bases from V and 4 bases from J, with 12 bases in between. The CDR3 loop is CASSPPYSPETQYF. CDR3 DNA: TGTGCCAGCTCACCGCCGTATAGCCCAGAGACCCAGTACTTC.

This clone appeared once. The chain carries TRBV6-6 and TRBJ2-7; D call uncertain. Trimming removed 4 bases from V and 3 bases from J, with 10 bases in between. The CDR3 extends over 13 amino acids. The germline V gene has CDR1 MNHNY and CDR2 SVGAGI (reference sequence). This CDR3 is CASSFSPFYEQYF. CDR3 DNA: TGTGCCAGCAGTTTCTCCCCCTTCTACGAGCAGTACTTC.

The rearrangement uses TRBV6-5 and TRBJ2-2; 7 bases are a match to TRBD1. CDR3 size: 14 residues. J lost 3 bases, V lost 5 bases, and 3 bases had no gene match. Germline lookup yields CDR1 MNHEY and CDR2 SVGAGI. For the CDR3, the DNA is TGTGCCAGCAGTACCGACAGGGACACCGGGGAGCTGTTTTTT. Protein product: CASSTDRDTGELFF.

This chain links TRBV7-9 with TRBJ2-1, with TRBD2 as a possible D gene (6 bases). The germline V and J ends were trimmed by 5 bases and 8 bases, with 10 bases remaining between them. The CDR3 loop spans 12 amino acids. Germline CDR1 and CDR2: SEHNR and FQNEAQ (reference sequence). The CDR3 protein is CASSPPGDEQFF. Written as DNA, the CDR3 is TGTGCCAGCAGCCCGCCGGGGGATGAGCAGTTCTTC.

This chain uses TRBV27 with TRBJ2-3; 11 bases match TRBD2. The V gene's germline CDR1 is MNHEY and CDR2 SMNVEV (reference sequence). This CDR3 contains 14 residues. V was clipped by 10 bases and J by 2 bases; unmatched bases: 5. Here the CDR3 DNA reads TGTGCCACCAGACTAGCGGGAAACACAGATACGCAGTATTTT. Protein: CATRLAGNTDTQYF.

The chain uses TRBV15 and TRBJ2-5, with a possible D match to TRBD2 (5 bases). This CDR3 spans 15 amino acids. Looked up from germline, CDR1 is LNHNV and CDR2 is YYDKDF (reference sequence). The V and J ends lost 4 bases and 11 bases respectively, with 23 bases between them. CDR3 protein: CATSNTIAGWRNQYF. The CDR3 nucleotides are TGTGCCACCAGCAACACAATCGCGGGTTGGAGGAATCAGTACTTC.

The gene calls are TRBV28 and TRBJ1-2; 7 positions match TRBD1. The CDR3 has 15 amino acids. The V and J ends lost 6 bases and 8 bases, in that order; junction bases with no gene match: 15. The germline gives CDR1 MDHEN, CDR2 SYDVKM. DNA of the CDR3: TGTGCCAGCAGCCGCAACCCCGACAGGGTAAGAGGCTACACCTTC. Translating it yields CASSRNPDRVRGYTF.

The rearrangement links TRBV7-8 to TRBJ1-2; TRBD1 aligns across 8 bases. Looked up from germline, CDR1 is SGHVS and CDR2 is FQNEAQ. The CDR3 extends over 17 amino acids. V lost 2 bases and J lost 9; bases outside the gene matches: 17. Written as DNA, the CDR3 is TGTGCCAGCAGCTTAAATTTAGGAACAGGGGGAGGTCGTCGCTACACCTTC. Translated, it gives CASSLNLGTGGGRRYTF.

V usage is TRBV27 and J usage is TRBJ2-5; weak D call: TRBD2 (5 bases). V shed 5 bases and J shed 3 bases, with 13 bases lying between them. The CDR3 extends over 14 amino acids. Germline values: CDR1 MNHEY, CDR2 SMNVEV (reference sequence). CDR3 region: CASSPVGSKETQYF. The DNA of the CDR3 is TGTGCCAGCAGTCCGGTGGGGAGTAAAGAGACCCAGTACTTC.

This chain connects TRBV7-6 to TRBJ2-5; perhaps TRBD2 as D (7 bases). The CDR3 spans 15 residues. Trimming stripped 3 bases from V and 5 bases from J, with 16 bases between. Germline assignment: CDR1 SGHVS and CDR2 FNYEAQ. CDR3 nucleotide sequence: TGTGCCAGCAGCTTCACCCGGGGGCGGGAGGAGACCCAGTACTTC. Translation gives CASSFTRGREETQYF.

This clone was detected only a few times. The CDR3 is CASSLGEWAGDNSPLHF. The CDR3 nucleotides read TGTGCCAGCAGCTTAGGGGAGTGGGCCGGGGATAATTCACCCCTCCACTTT. The J gene is TRBJ1-6, the V gene TRBV11-3; D gene uncertain. CDR3 length: 17 residues. Germline CDR1 SGHNT, CDR2 YENEEA. Trimming shortened V by 1 base and J by 5 bases, and 15 bases separated the two germline ends.

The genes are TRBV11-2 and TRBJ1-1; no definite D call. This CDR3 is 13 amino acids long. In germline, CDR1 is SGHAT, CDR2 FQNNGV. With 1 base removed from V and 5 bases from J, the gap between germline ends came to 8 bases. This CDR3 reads CASSLVRGTEAFF. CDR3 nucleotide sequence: TGTGCCAGCAGCTTAGTCCGGGGAACTGAAGCTTTCTTT.

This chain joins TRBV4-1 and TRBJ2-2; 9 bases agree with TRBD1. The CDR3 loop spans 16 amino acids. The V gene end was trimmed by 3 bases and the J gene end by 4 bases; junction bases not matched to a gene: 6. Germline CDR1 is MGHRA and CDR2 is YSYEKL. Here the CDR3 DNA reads TGCGCCAGCAGCCAGCCGGGACAGGGCATCACCGGGGAGCTGTTTTTT. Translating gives CASSQPGQGITGELFF.

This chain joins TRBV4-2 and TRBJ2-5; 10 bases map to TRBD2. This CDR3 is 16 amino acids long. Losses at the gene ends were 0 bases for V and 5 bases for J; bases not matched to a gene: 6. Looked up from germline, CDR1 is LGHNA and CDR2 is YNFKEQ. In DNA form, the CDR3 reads TGTGCCAGCAGCCAAGATGGAACTAGCGGGACGGAGACCCAGTACTTC. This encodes CASSQDGTSGTETQYF.

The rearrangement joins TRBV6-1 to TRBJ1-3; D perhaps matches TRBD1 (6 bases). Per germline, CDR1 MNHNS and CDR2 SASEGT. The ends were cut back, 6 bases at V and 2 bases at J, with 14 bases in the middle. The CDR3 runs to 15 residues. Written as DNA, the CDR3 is TGTGCCAGCAGCTTCGACAGGCGCACTGGAAACACCATATATTTT. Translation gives CASSFDRRTGNTIYF.

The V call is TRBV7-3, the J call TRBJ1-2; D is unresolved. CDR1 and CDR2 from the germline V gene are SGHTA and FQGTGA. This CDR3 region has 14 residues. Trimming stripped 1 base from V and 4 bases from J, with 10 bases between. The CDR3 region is CASSLNGGGYGYTF. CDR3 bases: TGTGCCAGCAGCTTAAACGGCGGTGGCTATGGCTACACCTTC.

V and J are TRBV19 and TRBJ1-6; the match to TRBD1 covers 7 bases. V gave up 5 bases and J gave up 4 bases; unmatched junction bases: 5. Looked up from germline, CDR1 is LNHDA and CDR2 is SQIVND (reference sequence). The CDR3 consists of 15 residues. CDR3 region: CASSEGQLYNSPLHF. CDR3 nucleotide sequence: TGTGCCAGTAGTGAGGGACAGCTTTATAATTCACCCCTCCACTTT.

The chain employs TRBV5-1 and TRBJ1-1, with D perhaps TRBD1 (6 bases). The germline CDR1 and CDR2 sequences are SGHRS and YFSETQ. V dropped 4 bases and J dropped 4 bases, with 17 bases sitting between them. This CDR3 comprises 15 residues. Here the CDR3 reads CASSLAGVGSTEAFF. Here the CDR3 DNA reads TGCGCCAGCAGCCTGGCAGGGGTCGGTAGCACTGAAGCTTTCTTT. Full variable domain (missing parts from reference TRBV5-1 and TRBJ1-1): KAGVTQTPRYLIKTRGQQVTLSCSPISGHRSVSWYQQTPGQGLQFLFEYFSETQRNKGNFPGRFSGRQFSNSRSEMNVSTLELGDSALYLCASSLAGVGSTEAFFGQGTRLTVV.

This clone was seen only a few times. CDR3 DNA sequence: TGCGCCAGCAGCCATGGGCCGGGGTCGGGGTCCGAGCAGTACTTC. This encodes CASSHGPGSGSEQYF. This chain connects TRBV4-1 to TRBJ2-7; D is perhaps TRBD2 (5 bases). This CDR3 comprises 15 residues. The V and J ends lost 3 bases and 6 bases respectively, with 18 bases between them. Per germline, CDR1 MGHRA and CDR2 YSYEKL.

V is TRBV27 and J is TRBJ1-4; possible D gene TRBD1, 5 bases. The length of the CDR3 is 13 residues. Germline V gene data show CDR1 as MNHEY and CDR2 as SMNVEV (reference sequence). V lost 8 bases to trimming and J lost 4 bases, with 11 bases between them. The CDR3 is CASGDGGNEKLFF. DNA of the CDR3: TGTGCCAGCGGGGACGGGGGTAATGAAAAACTGTTTTTT.

CDR3 in amino acids: CASSLVGGGTEAFF. The CDR3 DNA is TGTGCCAGCAGCTTGGTTGGGGGGGGCACTGAAGCTTTCTTT. The chain couples TRBV11-3 to TRBJ1-1; D may be TRBD1 (5 bases). The CDR3 length is 14 residues. Looked up from germline, CDR1 is SGHNT and CDR2 is YENEEA. V gave up 3 bases and J gave up 4 bases, with 12 bases separating them.

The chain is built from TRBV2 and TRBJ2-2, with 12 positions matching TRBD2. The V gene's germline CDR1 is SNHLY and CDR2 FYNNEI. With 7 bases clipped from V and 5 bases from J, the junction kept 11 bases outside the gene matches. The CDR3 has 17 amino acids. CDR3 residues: CASKEGLAGGSTGELFF. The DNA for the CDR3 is TGTGCCAGCAAAGAAGGGCTAGCGGGGGGGTCTACCGGGGAGCTGTTTTTT.

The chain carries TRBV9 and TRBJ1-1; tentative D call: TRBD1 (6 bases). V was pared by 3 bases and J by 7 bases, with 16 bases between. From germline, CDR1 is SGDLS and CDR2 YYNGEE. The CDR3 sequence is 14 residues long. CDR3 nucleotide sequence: TGTGCCAGCAGCGGAGGACCTACAGGGAATGAAGCTTTCTTT. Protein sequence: CASSGGPTGNEAFF.

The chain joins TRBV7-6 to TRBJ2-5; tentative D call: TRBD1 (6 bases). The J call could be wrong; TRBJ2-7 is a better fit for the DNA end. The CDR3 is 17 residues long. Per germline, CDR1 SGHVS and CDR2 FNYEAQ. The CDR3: CASSSFSGAVGNYEQYF. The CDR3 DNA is TGTGCCAGCAGCTCTTTTTCAGGGGCCGTGGGGAACTACGAGCAGTACTTC.

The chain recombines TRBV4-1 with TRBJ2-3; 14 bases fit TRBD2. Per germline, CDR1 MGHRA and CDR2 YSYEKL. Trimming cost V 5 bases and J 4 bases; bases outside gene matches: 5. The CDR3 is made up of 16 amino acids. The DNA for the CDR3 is TGCGCCAGCAGCTACAGACTAGCGGGGGGGTCAGATACGCAGTATTTT. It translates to CASSYRLAGGSDTQYF.

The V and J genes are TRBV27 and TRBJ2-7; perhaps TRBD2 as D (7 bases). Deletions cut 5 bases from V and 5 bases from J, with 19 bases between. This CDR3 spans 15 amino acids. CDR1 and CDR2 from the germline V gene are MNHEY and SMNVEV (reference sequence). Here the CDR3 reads CASSLVGGRNDEQYF. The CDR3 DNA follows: TGTGCCAGCAGTCTAGTCGGGGGGCGCAACGACGAGCAGTACTTC.